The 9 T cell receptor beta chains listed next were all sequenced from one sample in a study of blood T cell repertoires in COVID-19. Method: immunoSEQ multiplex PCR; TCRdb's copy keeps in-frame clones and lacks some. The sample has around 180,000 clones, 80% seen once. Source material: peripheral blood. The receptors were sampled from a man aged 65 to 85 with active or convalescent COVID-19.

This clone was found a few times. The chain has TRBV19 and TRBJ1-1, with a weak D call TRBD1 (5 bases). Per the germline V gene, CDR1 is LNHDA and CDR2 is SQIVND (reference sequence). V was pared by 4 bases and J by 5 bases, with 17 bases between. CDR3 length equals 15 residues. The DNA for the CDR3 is TGTGCCAGTAGTAAACCAGGGAGGGTGGGGACTGAAGCTTTCTTT. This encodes CASSKPGRVGTEAFF.

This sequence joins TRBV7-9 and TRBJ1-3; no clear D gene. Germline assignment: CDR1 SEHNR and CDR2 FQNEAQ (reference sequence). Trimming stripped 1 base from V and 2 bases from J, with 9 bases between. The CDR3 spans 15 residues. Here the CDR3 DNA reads TGTGCCAGCAGCTTAGTGGAGTTCCCTGGAAACACCATATATTTT. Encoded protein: CASSLVEFPGNTIYF.

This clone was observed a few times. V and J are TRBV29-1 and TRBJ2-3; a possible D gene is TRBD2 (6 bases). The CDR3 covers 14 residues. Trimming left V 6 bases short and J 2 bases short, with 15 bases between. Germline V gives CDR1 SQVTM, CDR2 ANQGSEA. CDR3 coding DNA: TGCAGCGTAGGGATAGCGGACTACACAGATACGCAGTATTTT. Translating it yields CSVGIADYTDTQYF.

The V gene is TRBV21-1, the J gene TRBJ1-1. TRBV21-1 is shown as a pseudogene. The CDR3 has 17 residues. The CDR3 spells CASSKPPVRRENTEAFF. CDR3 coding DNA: TGTGCCAGCAGCAAACCCCCCGTTCGACGGGAGAACACTGAAGCTTTCTTT.

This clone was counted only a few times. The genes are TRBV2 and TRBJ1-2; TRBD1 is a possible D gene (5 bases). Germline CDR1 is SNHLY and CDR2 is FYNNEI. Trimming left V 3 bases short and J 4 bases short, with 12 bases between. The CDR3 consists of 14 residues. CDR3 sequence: CASSEGRQGYGYTF. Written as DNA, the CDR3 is TGTGCCAGCAGTGAGGGGAGGCAGGGCTATGGCTACACCTTC.

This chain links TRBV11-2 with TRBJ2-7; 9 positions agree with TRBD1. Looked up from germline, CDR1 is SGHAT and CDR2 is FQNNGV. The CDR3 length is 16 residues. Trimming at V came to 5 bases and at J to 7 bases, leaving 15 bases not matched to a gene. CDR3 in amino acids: CASSPSRDRVLREQYF. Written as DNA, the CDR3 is TGTGCCAGCAGCCCCTCCCGGGACAGGGTCCTTCGAGAGCAGTACTTC.

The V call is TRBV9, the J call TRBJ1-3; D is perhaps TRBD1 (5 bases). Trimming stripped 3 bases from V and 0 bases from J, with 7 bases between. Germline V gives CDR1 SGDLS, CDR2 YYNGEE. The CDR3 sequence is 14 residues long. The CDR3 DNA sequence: TGTGCCAGCAGCGGGGGACTCTCTGGAAACACCATATATTTT. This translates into CASSGGLSGNTIYF.

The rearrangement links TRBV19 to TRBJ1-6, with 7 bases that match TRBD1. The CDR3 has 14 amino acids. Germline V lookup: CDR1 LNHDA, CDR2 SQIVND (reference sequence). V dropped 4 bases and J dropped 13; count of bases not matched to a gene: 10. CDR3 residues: CASSNQGDRVPLHF. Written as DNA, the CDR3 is TGTGCCAGTAGTAACCAGGGGGACCGCGTCCCCCTCCACTTT. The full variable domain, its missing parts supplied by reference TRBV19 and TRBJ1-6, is DGGITQSPKYLFRKEGQNVTLSCEQNLNHDAMYWYRQDPGQGLRLIYYSQIVNDFQKGDIAEGYSVSREKKESFPLTVTSAQKNPTAFYLCASSNQGDRVPLHFGNGTRLTVT.

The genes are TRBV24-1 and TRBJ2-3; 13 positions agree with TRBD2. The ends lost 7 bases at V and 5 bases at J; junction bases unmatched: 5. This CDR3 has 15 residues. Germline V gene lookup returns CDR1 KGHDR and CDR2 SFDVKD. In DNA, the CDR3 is TGTGCCACCAGAGCCGGGACTAGCGGGGAAGATACGCAGTATTTT. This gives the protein CATRAGTSGEDTQYF.